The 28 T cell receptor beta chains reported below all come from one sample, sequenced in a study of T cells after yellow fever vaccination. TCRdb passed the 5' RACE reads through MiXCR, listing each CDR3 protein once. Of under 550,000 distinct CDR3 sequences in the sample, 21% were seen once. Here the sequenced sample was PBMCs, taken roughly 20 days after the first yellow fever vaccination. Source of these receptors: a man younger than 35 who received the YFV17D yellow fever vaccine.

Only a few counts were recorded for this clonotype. The chain's CDR3 is CATQGTASYEQYF. The CDR3 DNA sequence: TGTGCCACCCAAGGGACGGCCTCCTACGAGCAGTACTTC. The V gene is TRBV3-1, the J gene TRBJ2-7; D could derive from TRBD1 or TRBD2 (5 bases each). V dropped 10 bases and J dropped 0 bases, with 13 bases sitting between them. The CDR3 covers 13 residues. Germline V CDR1 and CDR2: LGHDT, YNNKEL (reference sequence).

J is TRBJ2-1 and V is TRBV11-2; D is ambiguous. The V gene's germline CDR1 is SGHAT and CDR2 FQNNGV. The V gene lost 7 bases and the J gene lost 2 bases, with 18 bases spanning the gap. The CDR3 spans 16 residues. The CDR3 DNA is TGTGCCAGCACCCACGGCCCATACTCCCCCTACAATGAGCAGTTCTTC. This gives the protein CASTHGPYSPYNEQFF.

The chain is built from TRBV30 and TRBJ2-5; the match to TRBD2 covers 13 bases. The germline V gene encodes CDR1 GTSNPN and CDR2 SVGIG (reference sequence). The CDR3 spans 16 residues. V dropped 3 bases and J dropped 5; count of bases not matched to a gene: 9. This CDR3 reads CAWSRTSGGPWETQYF. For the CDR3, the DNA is TGTGCCTGGAGCCGGACTAGCGGGGGACCCTGGGAGACCCAGTACTTC.

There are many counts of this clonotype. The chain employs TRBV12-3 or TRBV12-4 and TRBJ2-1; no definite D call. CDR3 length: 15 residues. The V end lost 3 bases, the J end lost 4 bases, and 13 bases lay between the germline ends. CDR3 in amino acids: CASSFGWAGYNEQFF. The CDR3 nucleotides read TGTGCCAGCAGTTTTGGTTGGGCAGGATACAATGAGCAGTTCTTC.

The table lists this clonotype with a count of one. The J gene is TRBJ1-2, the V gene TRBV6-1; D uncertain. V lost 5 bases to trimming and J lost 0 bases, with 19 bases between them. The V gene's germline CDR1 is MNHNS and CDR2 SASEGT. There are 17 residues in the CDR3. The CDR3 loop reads CASSRSGSTNSNYGYTF. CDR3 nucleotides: TGTGCCAGCAGTCGCAGTGGCTCAACGAACTCTAACTATGGCTACACCTTC.

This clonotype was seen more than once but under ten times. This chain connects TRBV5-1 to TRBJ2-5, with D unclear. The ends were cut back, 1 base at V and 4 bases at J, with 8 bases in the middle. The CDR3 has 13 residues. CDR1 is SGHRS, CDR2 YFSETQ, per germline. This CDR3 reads CASSLQDRETQYF. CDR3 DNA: TGCGCCAGCAGCTTGCAGGATAGAGAGACCCAGTACTTC.

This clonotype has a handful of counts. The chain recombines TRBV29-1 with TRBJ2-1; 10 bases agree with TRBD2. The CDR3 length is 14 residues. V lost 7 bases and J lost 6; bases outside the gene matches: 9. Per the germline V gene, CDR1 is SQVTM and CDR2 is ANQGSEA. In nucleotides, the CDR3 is TGCAGCGGAAAGCGGGGGGGGGCCCGCAATGAGCAGTTCTTC. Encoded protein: CSGKRGGARNEQFF.

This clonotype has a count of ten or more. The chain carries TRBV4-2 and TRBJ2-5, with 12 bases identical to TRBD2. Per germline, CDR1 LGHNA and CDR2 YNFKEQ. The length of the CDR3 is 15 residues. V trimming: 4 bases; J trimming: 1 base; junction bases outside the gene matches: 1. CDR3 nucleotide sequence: TGTGCCAGCAGCCGGACTAGCGGGGCCCAAGAGACCCAGTACTTC. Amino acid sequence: CASSRTSGAQETQYF.

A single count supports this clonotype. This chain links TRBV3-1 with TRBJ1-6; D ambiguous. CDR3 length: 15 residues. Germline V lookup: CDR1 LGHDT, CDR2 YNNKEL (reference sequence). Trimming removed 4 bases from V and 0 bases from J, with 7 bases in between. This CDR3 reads CASSRPGSYNSPLHF. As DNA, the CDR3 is TGTGCCAGCAGCCGACCGGGCTCCTATAATTCACCCCTCCACTTT. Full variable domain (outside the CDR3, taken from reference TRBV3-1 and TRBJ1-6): DTAVSQTPKYLVTQMGNDKSIKCEQNLGHDTMYWYKQDSKKFLKIMFSYNNKELIINETVPNRFSPKSPDKAHLNLHINSLELGDSAVYFCASSRPGSYNSPLHFGNGTRLTVT.

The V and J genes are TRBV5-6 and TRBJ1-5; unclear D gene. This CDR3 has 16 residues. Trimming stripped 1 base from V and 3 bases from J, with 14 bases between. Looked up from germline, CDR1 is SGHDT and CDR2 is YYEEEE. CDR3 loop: CASSLRDRALNQPQHF. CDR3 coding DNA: TGTGCCAGCAGCTTGAGGGATCGGGCTCTCAATCAGCCCCAGCATTTT.

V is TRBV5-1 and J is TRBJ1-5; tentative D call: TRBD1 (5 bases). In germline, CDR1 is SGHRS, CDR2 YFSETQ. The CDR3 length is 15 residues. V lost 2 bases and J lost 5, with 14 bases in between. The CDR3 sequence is CASSFGDSLDQPQHF. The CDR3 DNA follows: TGCGCCAGCAGCTTTGGTGACAGCCTCGATCAGCCCCAGCATTTT.

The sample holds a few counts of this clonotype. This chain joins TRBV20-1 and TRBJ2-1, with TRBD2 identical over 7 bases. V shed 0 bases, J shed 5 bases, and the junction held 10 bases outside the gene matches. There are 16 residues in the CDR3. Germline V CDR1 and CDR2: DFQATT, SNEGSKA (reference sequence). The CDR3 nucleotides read TGCAGTGCTAGAGATCGCGGGCTAGCGGTGAACAATGAGCAGTTCTTC. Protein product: CSARDRGLAVNNEQFF.

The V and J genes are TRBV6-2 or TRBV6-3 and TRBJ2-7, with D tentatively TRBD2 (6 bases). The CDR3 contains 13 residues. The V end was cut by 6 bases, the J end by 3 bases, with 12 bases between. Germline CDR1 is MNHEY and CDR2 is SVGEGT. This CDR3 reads CASRFSGDYEQYV. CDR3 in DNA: TGTGCCAGCAGATTCTCGGGGGACTACGAGCAGTACGTC.

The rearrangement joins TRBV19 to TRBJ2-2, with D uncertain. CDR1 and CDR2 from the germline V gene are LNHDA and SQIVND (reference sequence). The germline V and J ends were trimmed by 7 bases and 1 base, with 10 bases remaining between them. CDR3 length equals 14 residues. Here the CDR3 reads CASTSGRNTGELFF. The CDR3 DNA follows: TGTGCCAGTACTTCTGGCAGGAACACCGGGGAGCTGTTTTTT.

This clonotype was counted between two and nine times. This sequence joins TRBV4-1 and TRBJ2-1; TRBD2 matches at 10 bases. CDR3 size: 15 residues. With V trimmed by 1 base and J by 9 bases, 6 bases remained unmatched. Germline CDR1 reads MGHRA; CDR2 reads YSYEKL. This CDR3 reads CASSQGLAGETEQFF. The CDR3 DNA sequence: TGCGCCAGCAGCCAAGGCCTAGCGGGGGAAACTGAGCAGTTCTTC.

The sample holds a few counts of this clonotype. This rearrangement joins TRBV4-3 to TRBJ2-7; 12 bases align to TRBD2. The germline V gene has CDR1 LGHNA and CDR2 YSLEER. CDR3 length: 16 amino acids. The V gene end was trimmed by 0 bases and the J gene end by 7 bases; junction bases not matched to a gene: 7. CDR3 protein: CASSQDGLAGGREQYV. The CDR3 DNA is TGCGCCAGCAGCCAAGATGGCCTAGCGGGGGGGCGTGAGCAGTACGTC.

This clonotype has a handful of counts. DNA for the CDR3: TGCGCCAGCAGGGCCCCCGGACAGGTCTATGGCTACACCTTC. It translates to CASRAPGQVYGYTF. V is TRBV4-1 and J is TRBJ1-2; 7 bases agree with TRBD1. Germline V lookup: CDR1 MGHRA, CDR2 YSYEKL. V trimming: 6 bases; J trimming: 4 bases; junction bases outside the gene matches: 8. The CDR3 spans 14 residues.

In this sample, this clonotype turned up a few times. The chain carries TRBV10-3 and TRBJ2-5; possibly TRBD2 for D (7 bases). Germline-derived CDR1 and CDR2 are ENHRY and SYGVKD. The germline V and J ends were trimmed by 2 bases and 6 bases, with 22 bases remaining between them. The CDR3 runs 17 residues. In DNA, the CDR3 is TGTGCCATCAGTGAGGGGGTGTGGGGGGGCCTCAAACAGACCCAGTACTTC. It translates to CAISEGVWGGLKQTQYF.

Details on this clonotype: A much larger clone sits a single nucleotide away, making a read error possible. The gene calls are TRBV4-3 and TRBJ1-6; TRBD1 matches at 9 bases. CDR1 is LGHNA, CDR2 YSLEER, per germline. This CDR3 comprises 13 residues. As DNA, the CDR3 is TGCGCCGCCAGCCGGGACAGGGCTTCACACCTCCACTTT. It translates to CAASRDRASHLHF.

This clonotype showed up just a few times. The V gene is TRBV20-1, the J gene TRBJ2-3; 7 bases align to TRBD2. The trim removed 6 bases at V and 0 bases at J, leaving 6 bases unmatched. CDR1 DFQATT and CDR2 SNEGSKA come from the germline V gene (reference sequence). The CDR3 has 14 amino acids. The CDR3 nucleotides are TGCAGTGCCAACGGGGGGACTAGCACAGATACGCAGTATTTT. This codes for CSANGGTSTDTQYF.

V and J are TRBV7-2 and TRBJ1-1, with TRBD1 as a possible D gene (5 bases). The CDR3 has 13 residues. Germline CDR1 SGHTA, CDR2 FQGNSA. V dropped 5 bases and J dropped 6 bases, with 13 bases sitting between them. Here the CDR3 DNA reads TGTGCCAGCAGCCCCATCACGGGGGCTGAAGCTTTCTTT. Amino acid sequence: CASSPITGAEAFF.

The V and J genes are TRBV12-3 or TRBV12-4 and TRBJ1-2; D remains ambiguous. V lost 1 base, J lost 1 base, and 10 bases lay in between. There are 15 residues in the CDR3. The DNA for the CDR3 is TGTGCCAGCAGTTTAGGGGGAAGGATTAACTATGGCTACACCTTC. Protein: CASSLGGRINYGYTF.

CDR3 sequence reads: CASSQGSGGNIQYF. In DNA, the CDR3 is TGTGCCAGCAGCCAAGGTAGTGGGGGGAACATTCAGTACTTC. The chain links TRBV3-1 to TRBJ2-4; D is perhaps TRBD2 (6 bases). Germline CDR1 reads LGHDT; CDR2 reads YNNKEL (reference sequence). CDR3 length: 14 amino acids. Trimming took 1 base from V and 7 from J, leaving 11 bases between them.

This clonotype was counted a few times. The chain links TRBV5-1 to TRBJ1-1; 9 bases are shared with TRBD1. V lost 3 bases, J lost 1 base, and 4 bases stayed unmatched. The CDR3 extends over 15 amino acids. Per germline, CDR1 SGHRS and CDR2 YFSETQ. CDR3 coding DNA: TGCGCCAGCAGCTGGCTGGGACAGGGGAACACTGAAGCTTTCTTT. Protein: CASSWLGQGNTEAFF.

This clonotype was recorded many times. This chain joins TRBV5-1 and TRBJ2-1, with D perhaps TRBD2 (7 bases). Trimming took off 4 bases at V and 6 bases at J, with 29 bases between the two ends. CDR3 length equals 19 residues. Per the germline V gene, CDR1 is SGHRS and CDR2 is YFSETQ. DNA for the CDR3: TGCGCCAGCAGCCGCGGTCCGGGGGGCCATACTGGTTTGGGCAATGAGCAGTTCTTC. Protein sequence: CASSRGPGGHTGLGNEQFF.

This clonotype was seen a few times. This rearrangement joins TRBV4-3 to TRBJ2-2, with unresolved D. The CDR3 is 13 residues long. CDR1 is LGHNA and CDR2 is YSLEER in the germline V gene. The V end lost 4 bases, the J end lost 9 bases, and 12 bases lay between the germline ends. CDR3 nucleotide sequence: TGCGCCAGCAGCCGCGGTGCGGATAGGGAGCTGTTTTTT. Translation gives CASSRGADRELFF.

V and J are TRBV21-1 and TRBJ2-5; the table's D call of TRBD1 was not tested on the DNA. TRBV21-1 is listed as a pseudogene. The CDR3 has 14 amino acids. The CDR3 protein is CATSIYGTWKTQYF. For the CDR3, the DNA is TGTGCCACCAGCATCTACGGGACATGGAAGACCCAGTACTTC.

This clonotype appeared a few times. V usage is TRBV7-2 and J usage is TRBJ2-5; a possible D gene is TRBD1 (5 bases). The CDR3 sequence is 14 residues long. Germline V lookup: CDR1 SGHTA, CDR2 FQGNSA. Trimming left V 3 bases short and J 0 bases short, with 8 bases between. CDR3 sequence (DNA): TGTGCCAGCAGCTTCGACAGTTACCAAGAGACCCAGTACTTC. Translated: CASSFDSYQETQYF. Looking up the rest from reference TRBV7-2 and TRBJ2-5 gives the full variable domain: GAGVSQSPSNKVTEKGKDVELRCDPISGHTALYWYRQSLGQGLEFLIYFQGNSAPDKSGLPSDRFSAERTGGSVSTLTIQRTQQEDSAVYLCASSFDSYQETQYFGPGTRLLVL.